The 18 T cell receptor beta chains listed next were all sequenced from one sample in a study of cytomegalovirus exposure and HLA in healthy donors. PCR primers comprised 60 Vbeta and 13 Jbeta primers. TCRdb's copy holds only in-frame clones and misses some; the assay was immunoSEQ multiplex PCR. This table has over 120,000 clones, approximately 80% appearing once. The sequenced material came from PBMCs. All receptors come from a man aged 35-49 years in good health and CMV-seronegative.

CDR3 protein: CAWGQGAYEQFF. Here the CDR3 DNA reads TGTGCCTGGGGACAGGGGGCCTATGAGCAGTTCTTC. The gene calls are TRBV30 and TRBJ2-1; 11 bases are a match to TRBD1. The junction had 2 bases not matched to a gene; V was cut back by 5 bases and J by 8 bases. The CDR3 sequence is 12 residues long. Germline assignment: CDR1 GTSNPN and CDR2 SVGIG (reference sequence). Full variable domain (remainder filled in from reference TRBV30 and TRBJ2-1): SQTIHQWPATLVQPVGSPLSLECTVEGTSNPNLYWYRQAAGRGLQLLFYSVGIGQISSEVPQNLSASRPQDRQFILSSKKLLLSDSGFYLCAWGQGAYEQFFGPGTRLTVL.

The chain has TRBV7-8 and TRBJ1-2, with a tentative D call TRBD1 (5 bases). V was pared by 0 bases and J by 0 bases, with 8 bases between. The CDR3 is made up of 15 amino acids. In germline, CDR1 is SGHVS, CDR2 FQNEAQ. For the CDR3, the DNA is TGTGCCAGCAGCTTAGCAGGGGCGGCTAACTATGGCTACACCTTC. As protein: CASSLAGAANYGYTF.

In DNA form, the CDR3 reads TGCGCCAGCAGCTTCGGGGGACATGAGCAGTTCTTC. This codes for CASSFGGHEQFF. This rearrangement joins TRBV5-1 to TRBJ2-1, with D possibly matching TRBD2 (6 bases). The CDR3 contains 12 residues. The germline V and J ends were trimmed by 2 bases and 8 bases, with 8 bases remaining between them. Germline V CDR1 and CDR2: SGHRS, YFSETQ.

The CDR3 loop reads CASSAQETQYF. CDR3 bases: TGTGCCAGCAGTGCTCAAGAGACCCAGTACTTC. This sequence joins TRBV2 and TRBJ2-5; D is unresolved. Germline CDR1 and CDR2: SNHLY and FYNNEI. This CDR3 contains 11 residues. Trimming took 4 bases from V and 2 from J, leaving 2 bases between them.

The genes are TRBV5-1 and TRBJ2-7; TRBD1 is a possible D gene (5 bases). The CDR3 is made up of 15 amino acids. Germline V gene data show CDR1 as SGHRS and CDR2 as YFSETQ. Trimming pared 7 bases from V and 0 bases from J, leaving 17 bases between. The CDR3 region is CASRIRIDSSYEQYF. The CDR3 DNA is TGCGCCAGCCGAATAAGAATCGACAGCTCCTACGAGCAGTACTTC. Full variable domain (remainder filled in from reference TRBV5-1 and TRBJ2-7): KAGVTQTPRYLIKTRGQQVTLSCSPISGHRSVSWYQQTPGQGLQFLFEYFSETQRNKGNFPGRFSGRQFSNSRSEMNVSTLELGDSALYLCASRIRIDSSYEQYFGPGTRLTVT.

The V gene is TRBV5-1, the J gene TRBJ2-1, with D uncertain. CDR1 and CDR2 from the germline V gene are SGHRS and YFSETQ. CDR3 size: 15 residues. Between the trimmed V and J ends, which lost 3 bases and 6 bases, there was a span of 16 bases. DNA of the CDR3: TGCGCCAGCAGCTCCGGATTGACCAGGCCCAATGAGCAGTTCTTC. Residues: CASSSGLTRPNEQFF.

The CDR3 coding sequence is TGTGCCAGCAGCTTACTCTCCGGGGGAGGTGAGCAGTTCTTC. Residues: CASSLLSGGGEQFF. This chain joins TRBV7-6 and TRBJ2-1, with D maybe TRBD2 (6 bases). Between the trimmed V and J ends, which lost 2 bases and 9 bases, there was a span of 14 bases. Germline lookup yields CDR1 SGHVS and CDR2 FNYEAQ. The CDR3 consists of 14 residues.

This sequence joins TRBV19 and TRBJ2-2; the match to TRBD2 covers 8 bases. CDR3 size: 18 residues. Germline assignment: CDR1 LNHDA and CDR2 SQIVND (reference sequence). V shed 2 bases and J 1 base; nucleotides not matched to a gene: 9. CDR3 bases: TGTGCCAGTAGTATATTGCGGGGGGCCACCCAGAACACCGGGGAGCTGTTTTTT. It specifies CASSILRGATQNTGELFF.

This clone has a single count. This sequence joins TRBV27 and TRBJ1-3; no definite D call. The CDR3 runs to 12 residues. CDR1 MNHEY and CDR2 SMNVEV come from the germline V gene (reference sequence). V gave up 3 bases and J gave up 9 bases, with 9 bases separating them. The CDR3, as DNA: TGTGCCAGCAGTTTCCCCTTCGGCACCATATATTTT. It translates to CASSFPFGTIYF.

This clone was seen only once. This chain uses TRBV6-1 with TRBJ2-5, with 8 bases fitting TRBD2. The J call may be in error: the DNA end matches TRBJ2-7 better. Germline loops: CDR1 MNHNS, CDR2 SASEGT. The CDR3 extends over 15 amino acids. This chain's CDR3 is CASSEVGSGAYEQYF. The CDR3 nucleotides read TGTGCCAGCAGTGAAGTTGGTAGCGGGGCCTACGAGCAGTACTTC.

CDR3: CASSISTQGGYTF. Written as DNA, the CDR3 is TGTGCCAGTAGTATCTCGACTCAGGGAGGCTACACCTTC. The chain recombines TRBV19 with TRBJ1-2; the D gene is possibly TRBD1 (5 bases). Between the trimmed V and J ends, which lost 3 bases and 8 bases, there was a span of 13 bases. The CDR3 is 13 residues long. The V gene's germline CDR1 is LNHDA and CDR2 SQIVND (reference sequence).

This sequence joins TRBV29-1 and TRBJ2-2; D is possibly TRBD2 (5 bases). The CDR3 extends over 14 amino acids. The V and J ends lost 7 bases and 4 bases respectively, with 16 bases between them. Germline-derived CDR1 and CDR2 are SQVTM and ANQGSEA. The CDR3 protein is CSGSPGSRTGELFF. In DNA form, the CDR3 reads TGCAGCGGATCTCCGGGATCCCGCACCGGGGAGCTGTTTTTT.

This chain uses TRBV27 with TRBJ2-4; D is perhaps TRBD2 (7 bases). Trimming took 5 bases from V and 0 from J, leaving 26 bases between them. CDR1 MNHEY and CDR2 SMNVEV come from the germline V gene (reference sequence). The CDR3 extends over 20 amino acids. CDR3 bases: TGTGCCAGCAGTGAATGGGGGGGCCACATAAATAAGTTAGCCAAAAACATTCAGTACTTC. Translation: CASSEWGGHINKLAKNIQYF.

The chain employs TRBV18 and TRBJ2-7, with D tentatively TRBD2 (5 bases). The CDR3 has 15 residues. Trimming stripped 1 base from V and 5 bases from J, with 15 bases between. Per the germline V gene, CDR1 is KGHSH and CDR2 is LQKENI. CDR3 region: CASSPQKEEGHEQYF. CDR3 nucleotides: TGTGCCAGCTCACCACAAAAGGAGGAAGGTCACGAGCAGTACTTC.

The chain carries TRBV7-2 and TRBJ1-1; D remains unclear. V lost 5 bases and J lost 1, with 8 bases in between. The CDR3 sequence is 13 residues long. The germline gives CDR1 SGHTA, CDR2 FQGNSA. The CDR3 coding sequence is TGTGCCAGCAGCCCCCACACGAACACTGAAGCTTTCTTT. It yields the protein CASSPHTNTEAFF.

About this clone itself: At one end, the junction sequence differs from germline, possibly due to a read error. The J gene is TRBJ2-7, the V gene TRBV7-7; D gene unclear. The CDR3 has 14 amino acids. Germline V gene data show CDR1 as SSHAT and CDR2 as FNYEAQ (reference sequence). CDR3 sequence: CASSLSLSSYEQYF. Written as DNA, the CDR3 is TGTGCTAGCAGCTTATCACTGAGCTCCTACGAGCAGTACTTC. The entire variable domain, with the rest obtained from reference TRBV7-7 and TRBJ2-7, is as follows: GAGVSQSPRYKVTKRGQDVTLRCDPISSHATLYWYQQALGQGPEFLTYFNYEAQPDKSGLPSDRFSAERPEGSISTLTIQRTEQRDSAMYRCASSLSLSSYEQYFGPGTRLTVT.

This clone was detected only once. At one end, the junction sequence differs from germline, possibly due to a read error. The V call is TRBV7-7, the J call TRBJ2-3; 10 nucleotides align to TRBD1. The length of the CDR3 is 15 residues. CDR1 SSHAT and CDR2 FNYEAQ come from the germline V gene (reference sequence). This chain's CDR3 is CASSLDRGRADTQYF. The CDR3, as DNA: TGTGCTAGCAGCTTAGACAGGGGGCGCGCAGATACGCAGTATTTT.

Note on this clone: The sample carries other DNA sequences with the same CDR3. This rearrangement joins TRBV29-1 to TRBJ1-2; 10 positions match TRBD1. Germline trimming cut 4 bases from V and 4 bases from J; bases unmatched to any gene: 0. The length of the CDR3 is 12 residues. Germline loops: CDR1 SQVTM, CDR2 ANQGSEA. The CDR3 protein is CSVGTGGYGYTF. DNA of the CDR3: TGCAGCGTTGGGACAGGGGGCTATGGCTACACCTTC.